These 15 T cell receptor beta chains share one sample of origin, sequenced in a study of shared clonotypes between healthy human individuals. The assay was immunoSEQ multiplex PCR, and TCRdb's table has in-frame clones only and misses some. The table has about 1.5 million clones, roughly 97% seen once. The sequencing sample was made of naive CD4+ T cells sorted from blood. The sample's subset: CD45RA+ positively selected. The receptors derive from a man aged 30 to 45 in good health.

This chain joins TRBV5-1 and TRBJ1-4; D unresolved. V lost 2 bases and J 4 bases, leaving 9 bases between the germline ends. CDR1 and CDR2 from the germline V gene are SGHRS and YFSETQ. The CDR3 sequence is 14 residues long. In DNA form, the CDR3 reads TGCGCCAGCAGCTTTGCGACCGATAATGAAAAACTGTTTTTT. This sequence encodes CASSFATDNEKLFF.

The rearrangement links TRBV23-1 to TRBJ2-6; no clear D gene. TRBV23-1 is designated an ORF whose function remains uncertain. This CDR3 has 16 residues. Trimming removed 7 bases at V and 0 bases at J, with 13 bases between. The CDR3 loop reads CASTVSVLSGANVLTF. CDR3 DNA: TGCGCCAGCACGGTGTCCGTCCTCTCTGGGGCCAACGTCCTGACTTTC.

The chain joins TRBV14 to TRBJ1-2, with 10 nucleotides matching TRBD1. Germline V lookup: CDR1 SGHDN, CDR2 FVKESK. CDR3 size: 13 residues. With V trimmed by 3 bases and J by 13 bases, 8 bases remained unmatched. The CDR3 here is CASSHFRDRGGTF. The CDR3 coding sequence is TGTGCCAGCAGCCATTTCAGGGACAGGGGTGGCACCTTC.

The J gene is TRBJ2-7, the V gene TRBV7-6; possible D gene TRBD2, 5 bases. With 1 base removed from V and 3 bases from J, the gap between germline ends came to 16 bases. The CDR3 runs 16 residues. CDR1 is SGHVS and CDR2 is FNYEAQ in the germline V gene. CDR3 amino acids: CASSLDPTGFGYEQYF. CDR3 in DNA: TGTGCCAGCAGCTTAGATCCGACGGGATTCGGCTACGAGCAGTACTTC.

The CDR3 nucleotides read TGTGCCAGCAAGCGGGAGGGCCTCTCAAACGAGCAGTACTTC. This codes for CASKREGLSNEQYF. This rearrangement joins TRBV2 to TRBJ2-7, with 10 positions matching TRBD2. Trimming cost V 7 bases and J 5 bases; bases outside gene matches: 8. This CDR3 comprises 14 residues. Germline-derived CDR1 and CDR2 are SNHLY and FYNNEI.

The chain carries TRBV5-6 and TRBJ2-2, with TRBD1 matching over 9 bases. Germline lookup yields CDR1 SGHDT and CDR2 YYEEEE. The CDR3 consists of 19 residues. V gave up 0 bases and J gave up 1 base; unmatched junction bases: 10. CDR3 in DNA: TGTGCCAGCAGCTTGGAGGTACTACCGGGACAGGGGAACACCGGGGAGCTGTTTTTT. It encodes CASSLEVLPGQGNTGELFF.

DNA of the CDR3: TGTGCCAGTACAGGAGTTAGCAATCAGCCCCAGCATTTT. Encoded protein: CASTGVSNQPQHF. This rearrangement joins TRBV19 to TRBJ1-5; D ambiguous. CDR1 and CDR2 (germline): LNHDA, SQIVND (reference sequence). V was pared by 7 bases and J by 0 bases, with 7 bases between. The CDR3 has 13 amino acids.

The chain links TRBV9 to TRBJ2-6; D ambiguous. CDR3 length: 15 residues. Germline V gene data show CDR1 as SGDLS and CDR2 as YYNGEE. Trimming removed 0 bases from V and 1 base from J, with 5 bases in between. CDR3 coding DNA: TGTGCCAGCAGCGTAGATGTATCTGGGGCCAACGTCCTGACTTTC. Amino acid sequence: CASSVDVSGANVLTF.

The chain links TRBV2 to TRBJ1-1; D not certain. V gave up 4 bases and J gave up 4 bases, with 16 bases separating them. This CDR3 has 15 residues. Germline V gene lookup returns CDR1 SNHLY and CDR2 FYNNEI. CDR3 bases: TGTGCCAGCAGTGGCCCGGGCAGCCTAAGCACTGAAGCTTTCTTT. This sequence encodes CASSGPGSLSTEAFF.

The chain has TRBV11-2 and TRBJ2-7, with 10 bases that match TRBD2. Germline V lookup: CDR1 SGHAT, CDR2 FQNNGV. CDR3 length: 16 residues. V shed 1 base, J shed 6 bases, and the junction held 9 bases outside the gene matches. The CDR3 protein is CASSLVMLAGVGEQYF. The CDR3 coding sequence is TGTGCCAGCAGCTTAGTCATGCTAGCGGGAGTGGGCGAGCAGTACTTC.

The V and J genes are TRBV5-1 and TRBJ2-1; D is uncertain. V lost 8 bases and J 0 bases, leaving 12 bases between the germline ends. The CDR3 has 14 residues. The germline V gene encodes CDR1 SGHRS and CDR2 YFSETQ. Here the CDR3 DNA reads TGCGCCAGTTCTGGGCAGGCCTCCTACAATGAGCAGTTCTTC. Translation gives CASSGQASYNEQFF.

CDR3 amino acids: CASTTGTGQWEQYF. The CDR3 DNA sequence: TGCGCCAGCACCACCGGGACAGGGCAATGGGAGCAGTACTTC. The gene calls are TRBV5-1 and TRBJ2-7; 9 positions agree with TRBD1. CDR1 SGHRS and CDR2 YFSETQ come from the germline V gene. This CDR3 has 14 amino acids. After removal of 6 bases from V and 7 bases from J, the junction contained 11 bases not matched to a gene.

V and J are TRBV6-5 and TRBJ1-3; D is uncertain. Germline assignment: CDR1 MNHEY and CDR2 SVGAGI. The CDR3 consists of 13 residues. Trimming cost V 4 bases and J 0 bases, with 4 bases left between them. CDR3 protein: CASSSFSGNTIYF. In DNA, the CDR3 is TGTGCCAGCAGTTCTTTCTCTGGAAACACCATATATTTT.

This sequence joins TRBV6-5 and TRBJ1-1; 10 positions match TRBD1. Germline V gene sequence: CDR1 MNHEY, CDR2 SVGAGI. The ends lost 5 bases at V and 5 bases at J; junction bases unmatched: 5. CDR3 length: 14 amino acids. The DNA of the CDR3 is TGTGCCAGCAGTAGGACAGGGGGTGGGACTGAAGCTTTCTTT. This gives the protein CASSRTGGGTEAFF.

V is TRBV6-9 and J is TRBJ1-1, with D maybe TRBD1 (6 bases). V lost 2 bases to trimming and J lost 4 bases, with 20 bases between them. Germline-derived CDR1 and CDR2 are MNHGY and SVAAGI. The CDR3 runs to 17 residues. CDR3 bases: TGTGCCAGCAGTTATCTTGTCCAGGGACAATTGGGCACTGAAGCTTTCTTT. This codes for CASSYLVQGQLGTEAFF.